This T cell receptor (beta chain) comes out of a study of blood T cell repertoires in COVID-19. Overall study: Material from acute and convalescent COVID-19 was sourced from the United States, Italy and Spain. PBMCs, B-cell-depleted T cells, or T cells provided the cDNA or gDNA that made up the material.

Patients in Seattle were enrolled during active infection, then followed longitudinally. Original methodology: Quantification of nucleated cells was approximated via reference gene primer amplification. The assay was immunoSEQ multiplex PCR, and TCRdb's table has in-frame clones only and misses some. The DNA was the basis for D and trimming; V, J and clone size are from that table. This table has hundreds of thousands of clones, 80% to 90% appearing once. CDR3 length: 13 amino acids. Trimming shortened V by 3 bases and J by 5 bases, and 10 bases separated the two germline ends. The chain joins TRBV12-3 or TRBV12-4 to TRBJ1-2; tentatively, D is TRBD1 (5 bases). Sequenced sample: peripheral blood. This TCR came from a woman aged 25 to 45 with COVID-19, enrolled during active disease. The CDR3 is CASSFGRTYGYTF. CDR3 in DNA: TGTGCCAGCAGTTTTGGTAGGACATATGGCTACACCTTC.